This T cell receptor beta chain was obtained from a study of T cells in Graves' hyperthyroidism and ophthalmopathy. In this sample, this clonotype turned up a few times. This CDR3 region has 16 residues. The J segment lost 5 bases and the V segment lost 1 base, leaving 9 bases of the junction unmatched. Germline CDR1 is SGHTA and CDR2 is FQGNSA. Amplified regions were TCR beta CDR3 sequences from RNA transcripts. The HTBI set primed first-round TCR CDR3 RT-PCR. TCRdb recomputed calls from the multiplex PCR reads with MiXCR, one row per CDR3 protein. The sample yields 300,000 to 450,000 distinct CDR3 sequences, approximately 14% seen once.

The source of this sequence is a woman between 18 and 29 years old with Graves' hyperthyroidism that later progressed to Graves' ophthalmopathy. Input material: blood. This chain connects TRBV7-2 to TRBJ2-3; 7 nucleotides align to TRBD1. CDR3 bases: TGTGCCAGCAGCTTAGAGCAGACAGGGTGGATAGATACGCAGTATTTT. This sequence encodes CASSLEQTGWIDTQYF.